These 17 T cell receptor beta chains share one sample of origin, sequenced in a study of blood T cells in healthy people across ages. The second PCR ran about 6 to 11 cycles with a sample-barcoded 5' primer and J-beta primers. TCRdb itself ran the 5' RACE reads through MiXCR, one entry per CDR3 protein. The data show more than 800,000 distinct CDR3 sequences, 40% to 55% seen once. Input material: blood. Receptors were obtained from a woman aged 55-69 years in good health.

This clonotype came up many times. This chain's CDR3 is CASSLATGAGANVLTF. CDR3 sequence (DNA): TGCGCCAGCAGCTTGGCCACGGGGGCCGGGGCCAACGTCCTGACTTTC. The chain carries TRBV5-1 and TRBJ2-6, with D perhaps TRBD1 or TRBD2 (6 bases each). In germline, CDR1 is SGHRS, CDR2 YFSETQ. This CDR3 spans 16 amino acids. Trimming took off 0 bases at V and 4 bases at J, with 11 bases between the two ends.

The chain is built from TRBV7-2 and TRBJ2-1; D is ambiguous. Looked up from germline, CDR1 is SGHTA and CDR2 is FQGNSA. The CDR3 runs 13 residues. V gave up 5 bases and J gave up 7 bases, with 12 bases separating them. The CDR3 sequence is CASSPRLGNEQFF. CDR3 in DNA: TGTGCCAGCAGCCCAAGGCTGGGAAATGAGCAGTTCTTC.

This clonotype was seen a handful of times. This chain links TRBV27 with TRBJ1-2; TRBD1 aligns across 10 bases. The length of the CDR3 is 13 residues. The germline V gene has CDR1 MNHEY and CDR2 SMNVEV (reference sequence). V dropped 8 bases and J dropped 4; count of bases not matched to a gene: 4. The CDR3 protein is CASGGQGIYGYTF. The CDR3 bases are TGTGCCAGCGGGGGACAGGGGATCTATGGCTACACCTTC.

The table lists this clonotype with a few counts. DNA of the CDR3: TGTGCCAGCAGTGACACAGGACAGGGTTACAATGAGCAGTTCTTC. Protein sequence: CASSDTGQGYNEQFF. The chain carries TRBV2 and TRBJ2-1, with 8 bases fitting TRBD1. With 3 bases clipped from V and 4 bases from J, the junction kept 5 bases outside the gene matches. The CDR3 has 15 residues. CDR1 and CDR2 (germline): SNHLY, FYNNEI.

Only a few counts were recorded for this clonotype. The chain joins TRBV7-9 to TRBJ2-7, with 7 bases aligning to TRBD1. Germline CDR1 reads SEHNR; CDR2 reads FQNEAQ (reference sequence). V lost 5 bases to trimming and J lost 0 bases; unmatched junction nucleotides: 7. The CDR3 totals 15 residues. The CDR3 reads CASSPRDSASYEQYF. In DNA, the CDR3 is TGTGCCAGCAGCCCCAGGGACAGTGCCTCCTACGAGCAGTACTTC.

This clonotype was seen a handful of times. The chain combines TRBV30 with TRBJ2-6; 9 bases are a match to TRBD1. V dropped 3 bases and J dropped 0; count of bases not matched to a gene: 3. The CDR3 consists of 16 residues. In germline, CDR1 is GTSNPN, CDR2 SVGIG (reference sequence). This CDR3 is CAWSKTGGSGANVLTF. In nucleotides, the CDR3 is TGTGCCTGGAGCAAGACAGGGGGCTCTGGGGCCAACGTCCTGACTTTC.

This sequence joins TRBV9 and TRBJ2-1; 8 bases align to TRBD2. The end of the DNA aligns better with TRBJ2-7, so the J call may be wrong. There are 14 residues in the CDR3. CDR1 SGDLS and CDR2 YYNGEE come from the germline V gene. The CDR3 coding sequence is TGTGCCAGCAGCGGGACTAGCTCCTACAATGAGCAGTACTTC. Encoded protein: CASSGTSSYNEQYF.

There are a few counts of this clonotype. V gene TRBV6-5 combines with J gene TRBJ1-5, with TRBD1 matching 8 bases. Germline loops: CDR1 MNHEY, CDR2 SVGAGI. The CDR3 has 14 residues. Losses at the gene ends were 2 bases for V and 5 bases for J; bases not matched to a gene: 2. CDR3 nucleotide sequence: TGTGCCAGCAGTTACGGGACAGGAGATCAGCCCCAGCATTTT. It specifies CASSYGTGDQPQHF.

This clonotype was detected a few times. A much larger clone lies a single base off, so this may be a read error. The CDR3 nucleotides read TGTGCCAGCAGTTACGCGATCGGCGACTCTGGTGAGCAGTTCTTC. This encodes CASSYAIGDSGEQFF. This chain uses TRBV6-6 with TRBJ2-1; no firm D call. CDR3 size: 15 residues. The germline V gene encodes CDR1 MNHNY and CDR2 SVGAGI (reference sequence). Trimming removed 2 bases from V and 9 bases from J, with 17 bases in between.

V gene TRBV5-1 combines with J gene TRBJ2-6; D is possibly TRBD1 (5 bases). The CDR3 length is 16 residues. The V end was cut by 4 bases, the J end by 2 bases, with 13 bases between. Germline V gene data show CDR1 as SGHRS and CDR2 as YFSETQ. CDR3 protein: CASSVTQGTGANVLTF. The CDR3 coding sequence is TGCGCCAGCAGCGTAACGCAGGGAACTGGGGCCAACGTCCTGACTTTC.

In this sample, this clonotype turned up many times. The chain uses TRBV6-5 and TRBJ1-2; TRBD1 is a possible D gene (5 bases). Trimming pared 4 bases from V and 2 bases from J, leaving 8 bases between. CDR1 MNHEY and CDR2 SVGAGI come from the germline V gene. The CDR3 extends over 13 amino acids. The CDR3 sequence is CASSFTGNYGYTF. Here the CDR3 DNA reads TGTGCCAGCAGTTTCACAGGAAACTATGGCTACACCTTC.

V is TRBV20-1 and J is TRBJ1-2; unclear D gene. Germline assignment: CDR1 DFQATT and CDR2 SNEGSKA (reference sequence). The CDR3 contains 14 residues. The ends were cut back, 5 bases at V and 0 bases at J, with 13 bases in the middle. CDR3 DNA sequence: TGCAGTGCTTCGACTCGGGCTACTAACTATGGCTACACCTTC. Its protein is CSASTRATNYGYTF.

This clonotype was detected only a few times. This rearrangement joins TRBV7-7 to TRBJ2-1; tentative D call: TRBD2 (5 bases). Germline assignment: CDR1 SSHAT and CDR2 FNYEAQ (reference sequence). The CDR3 is 16 amino acids. Trimming cost V 0 bases and J 3 bases, with 12 bases left between them. The CDR3 DNA reads TGTGCCAGCAGCTTAGCAGGTGGGAGCCTCTACAATGAGCAGTTCTTC. Amino acid sequence: CASSLAGGSLYNEQFF. The full variable domain, rest sourced from reference TRBV7-7 and TRBJ2-1, is GAGVSQSPRYKVTKRGQDVTLRCDPISSHATLYWYQQALGQGPEFLTYFNYEAQPDKSGLPSDRFSAERPEGSISTLTIQRTEQRDSAMYRCASSLAGGSLYNEQFFGPGTRLTVL.

V is TRBV7-2 and J is TRBJ2-1; 11 bases match TRBD2. This CDR3 has 15 amino acids. The J segment lost 7 bases and the V segment lost 6 bases, leaving 8 bases of the junction unmatched. In germline, CDR1 is SGHTA, CDR2 FQGNSA. CDR3 residues: CASRPTSGSVNEQFF. In nucleotides, the CDR3 is TGTGCCAGCAGACCAACTAGCGGGAGCGTTAATGAGCAGTTCTTC.

The chain employs TRBV12-3 or TRBV12-4 and TRBJ2-5, with no clear D. The CDR3 length is 15 residues. The V gene lost 2 bases and the J gene lost 4 bases, with 14 bases spanning the gap. CDR3 amino acids: CASSLTVPSGETQYF. The DNA for the CDR3 is TGTGCCAGCAGTTTAACGGTCCCTAGTGGAGAGACCCAGTACTTC.

Only one count was recorded for this clonotype. This chain links TRBV27 with TRBJ2-2; weak D call: TRBD2 (6 bases). CDR1 and CDR2 (germline): MNHEY, SMNVEV (reference sequence). The V end was cut by 4 bases, the J end by 7 bases, with 10 bases between. CDR3 length: 13 amino acids. DNA of the CDR3: TGTGCCAGCAGTTCCGTGGGGGGCGGGGAGCTGTTTTTT. This sequence encodes CASSSVGGGELFF.

A word on this clonotype: Compared with germline, one end of the junction differs, possibly owing to a read error. The chain links TRBV11-2 to TRBJ2-1, with 12 bases identical to TRBD2. The germline gives CDR1 SGHAT, CDR2 FQNNGV. The CDR3 loop spans 15 amino acids. The CDR3: CASGLAGSPYNEQFF. DNA for the CDR3: TGCGCCAGCGGACTAGCGGGGAGCCCCTACAATGAGCAGTTCTTC.